A single sample is the source of the 20 T cell receptor beta chains below, sequenced in a study of T-cell reconstitution after alpha-beta-depleted transplantation in children. Unique molecular identifiers tagged the TCRbeta library. TCRdb analysed the PCR reads with MiXCR anew, one entry per CDR3 protein. The sample has under 750,000 distinct CDR3 sequences, roughly 23% seen once. The input for sequencing was PBMCs, mostly from graft donor cells, taken 360 days after TCRalphabeta/CD19-depleted stem cell transplant. These receptors originate from a boy under three years old who had a stem cell transplant for acute myeloid leukemia, so the T cells may come from the graft donor.

This clonotype has just a few counts. The rearrangement uses TRBV12-3 or TRBV12-4 and TRBJ1-4; possibly TRBD1 for D (5 bases). There are 14 residues in the CDR3. Trimming pared 4 bases from V and 7 bases from J, leaving 13 bases between. CDR3 protein: CASSWGLGAEKLFF. The CDR3, as DNA: TGTGCCAGCAGTTGGGGACTGGGAGCTGAAAAACTGTTTTTT.

This rearrangement joins TRBV7-9 to TRBJ2-4; 8 nucleotides align to TRBD1. Unmatched junction bases numbered 10, after V lost 2 bases and J lost 7 bases. The CDR3 loop spans 16 amino acids. CDR1 and CDR2 from the germline V gene are SEHNR and FQNEAQ (reference sequence). CDR3 amino acids: CASSLPEGQDKNIQYF. The CDR3 DNA reads as TGTGCCAGCAGCTTACCCGAGGGACAGGATAAGAACATTCAGTACTTC.

This clonotype was detected many times. This chain joins TRBV29-1 and TRBJ2-7; 8 nucleotides align to TRBD1. The germline V gene has CDR1 SQVTM and CDR2 ANQGSEA. The CDR3 is made up of 12 amino acids. With V trimmed by 4 bases and J by 4 bases, 3 bases remained unmatched. The CDR3 reads CSVGDRSYEQYF. In DNA form, the CDR3 reads TGCAGCGTTGGGGACAGGAGTTACGAGCAGTACTTC.

This clonotype was seen many times. V is TRBV29-1 and J is TRBJ2-5; possible D gene TRBD1, 6 bases. Germline V gene data show CDR1 as SQVTM and CDR2 as ANQGSEA. Trimming removed 4 bases from V and 0 bases from J, with 9 bases in between. The length of the CDR3 is 13 residues. CDR3 sequence reads: CSVVPGDQETQYF. In nucleotides, the CDR3 is TGCAGCGTTGTCCCAGGGGACCAAGAGACCCAGTACTTC.

This chain uses TRBV20-1 with TRBJ1-5; D is perhaps TRBD1 (5 bases). CDR1 and CDR2 (germline): DFQATT, SNEGSKA (reference sequence). This CDR3 has 13 amino acids. V gave up 1 base and J gave up 5 bases, with 9 bases separating them. The CDR3 nucleotides are TGCAGTGCTAGAGGGGTAGGGGATCAGCCCCAGCATTTT. Amino acids: CSARGVGDQPQHF.

CDR3 region: CASSHRSVRGSSYEQYV. The CDR3 DNA reads TGTGCCAGCAGCCATCGAAGCGTGAGGGGCAGTTCCTACGAGCAGTACGTC. The gene calls are TRBV14 and TRBJ2-7; possibly TRBD1 or TRBD2 for D (5 bases each). Germline V CDR1 and CDR2: SGHDN, FVKESK. The V end was cut by 3 bases, the J end by 1 base, with 19 bases between. This CDR3 has 17 amino acids.

Here the CDR3 DNA reads TGTGCCAGCAGACTCGGGACAGGGTTCTACGAGCAGTACTTC. It encodes CASRLGTGFYEQYF. J is TRBJ2-7 and V is TRBV27, with TRBD1 matching over 9 bases. J was trimmed by 3 bases and V by 6 bases; bases with no gene match: 6. Per germline, CDR1 MNHEY and CDR2 SMNVEV (reference sequence). This CDR3 has 14 residues.

This clonotype has ten or more counts. The chain recombines TRBV5-6 with TRBJ2-3; a weak D match, TRBD2 (6 bases). The CDR3 totals 16 residues. Germline values: CDR1 SGHDT, CDR2 YYEEEE. V was shortened by 2 bases and J by 3 bases, with 16 bases between the two germline ends. The CDR3 region is CASSLGGQRWTDTQYF. The DNA for the CDR3 is TGTGCCAGCAGCTTAGGAGGGCAGAGATGGACAGATACGCAGTATTTT.

This clonotype appeared a few times. The chain combines TRBV20-1 with TRBJ1-2; TRBD1 matches at 8 bases. CDR3 length equals 12 residues. Unmatched junction bases numbered 2, after V lost 6 bases and J lost 2 bases. From germline, CDR1 is DFQATT and CDR2 SNEGSKA (reference sequence). The DNA of the CDR3 is TGCAGTGCCTGGACAGGGAACTATGGCTACACCTTC. This encodes CSAWTGNYGYTF.

This chain links TRBV5-1 with TRBJ1-5, with D uncertain. In germline, CDR1 is SGHRS, CDR2 YFSETQ. V lost 4 bases and J 2 bases, leaving 13 bases between the germline ends. CDR3 length: 15 amino acids. CDR3: CASSPAGGGNQPQHF. The CDR3 region has the DNA TGCGCCAGCAGCCCCGCGGGTGGGGGCAATCAGCCCCAGCATTTT.

The V call is TRBV6-1, the J call TRBJ1-1; D call uncertain. V was pared by 6 bases and J by 3 bases, with 17 bases between. There are 15 residues in the CDR3. CDR1 and CDR2 from the germline V gene are MNHNS and SASEGT. The CDR3 DNA reads TGTGCCAGCAGAATCTTCCCTTGGCCCCACACTGAAGCTTTCTTT. Residues: CASRIFPWPHTEAFF.

A few counts support this clonotype. This sequence joins TRBV20-1 and TRBJ1-1; D is possibly TRBD1 (5 bases). The CDR3 contains 13 residues. Trimming stripped 1 base from V and 5 bases from J, with 11 bases between. In germline, CDR1 is DFQATT, CDR2 SNEGSKA (reference sequence). In nucleotides, the CDR3 is TGCAGTGCTAGAGGGGGGGATGGGACTGAAGCTTTCTTT. The encoded protein is CSARGGDGTEAFF.

V and J are TRBV6-1 and TRBJ2-2, with D unclear. The CDR3 sequence is 14 residues long. Trimming pared 7 bases from V and 0 bases from J, leaving 9 bases between. CDR1 and CDR2 (germline): MNHNS, SASEGT. The DNA of the CDR3 is TGTGCCAGCACGAAGGGTTCGAACACCGGGGAGCTGTTTTTT. Translating gives CASTKGSNTGELFF.

The table lists this clonotype with a count of one. V is TRBV7-2 and J is TRBJ2-6; D not certain. CDR3 length: 14 amino acids. Trimming left V 8 bases short and J 4 bases short, with 12 bases between. In germline, CDR1 is SGHTA, CDR2 FQGNSA. This CDR3 is CASPPGRGANVLTF. For the CDR3, the DNA is TGTGCCAGCCCTCCGGGCCGGGGGGCCAACGTCCTGACTTTC.

This clonotype was counted between two and nine times. The rearrangement links TRBV12-3 or TRBV12-4 to TRBJ1-1, with no clear D. The CDR3 has 15 residues. V gave up 6 bases and J gave up 3 bases, with 17 bases separating them. The CDR3 is CASSHDPRRYTEAFF. CDR3 sequence (DNA): TGTGCCAGCAGCCATGACCCACGACGGTACACTGAAGCTTTCTTT.

In this sample, this clonotype turned up many times. The chain combines TRBV11-1 with TRBJ2-5, with D possibly being TRBD2 (6 bases). The CDR3 has 15 residues. V dropped 2 bases and J dropped 3 bases, with 13 bases sitting between them. The germline CDR1 and CDR2 sequences are SGHAT and FQDESV (reference sequence). In DNA, the CDR3 is TGTGCCAGCAGCTTAAAAAGGGGAGGAGAAGAGACCCAGTACTTC. This gives the protein CASSLKRGGEETQYF.

In its sample, this clonotype was seen a few times. The chain is built from TRBV7-2 and TRBJ1-1, with a weak D call TRBD1 (5 bases). This CDR3 comprises 17 residues. The ends were cut back, 4 bases at V and 5 bases at J, with 23 bases in the middle. Per germline, CDR1 SGHTA and CDR2 FQGNSA. The CDR3 DNA reads as TGTGCCAGCAGCTCCACCGTCTTCAGGTGTGGGGGAACTGAAGCTTTCTTT. It specifies CASSSTVFRCGGTEAFF.

The chain recombines TRBV24-1 with TRBJ1-1; TRBD1 is a possible D gene (5 bases). The V gene's germline CDR1 is KGHDR and CDR2 SFDVKD. V dropped 5 bases and J dropped 1 base, with 7 bases sitting between them. There are 13 residues in the CDR3. The CDR3 region has the DNA TGTGCCACCAGTGCCAGGGCGAACACTGAAGCTTTCTTT. It translates to CATSARANTEAFF.

The gene calls are TRBV5-1 and TRBJ2-7; TRBD2 is a possible D gene (5 bases). In germline, CDR1 is SGHRS, CDR2 YFSETQ. V shed 4 bases and J shed 5 bases, with 13 bases lying between them. This CDR3 has 13 residues. The CDR3 reads CASSTRPEDEQYV. The CDR3 bases are TGCGCCAGCAGCACAAGACCGGAGGACGAGCAGTACGTC.

This clonotype occurred many times. V gene TRBV20-1 combines with J gene TRBJ1-3, with D possibly TRBD1 on 5 matching bases. The V and J ends lost 5 bases and 4 bases respectively, with 12 bases between them. The germline V gene has CDR1 DFQATT and CDR2 SNEGSKA (reference sequence). The CDR3 spans 13 residues. In DNA, the CDR3 is TGCAGTGCTCGGGCCCGGGACGGAAACACCATATATTTT. Translated: CSARARDGNTIYF.